This T cell receptor (beta chain) was retrieved from a study of OX40 agonist ivuxolimab in advanced cancers. Study overall: Three patients, one with hepatocellular carcinoma and two with cutaneous melanoma, responded partially. General study results and limits: There were also nonresponders showing low normalized T-cell clonal expansion.

Blood sampling was done at baseline, cycle 4 day 1, and cycle 7 day 1. Sequenced by immunoSEQ multiplex PCR; TCRdb stores in-frame clones only, minus some. The table includes some 68,000 clones, roughly nine tenths detected once. With respect to this clone: Antigen specificity is unknown.

The germline CDR1 and CDR2 sequences are MGHRA and YSYEKL. V shed 0 bases and J shed 6 bases, with 16 bases lying between them. The CDR3 runs to 16 residues. J is TRBJ2-3 and V is TRBV4-1; D remains unclear. The starting material was CD4+ or CD8+ T cells sorted from blood, obtained in a trial of the OX40 agonist ivuxolimab. The TCR originated in an adult with an advanced solid tumor such as melanoma, head and neck, liver or kidney cancer. In nucleotides, the CDR3 is TGCGCCAGCAGCCAAGAGGGCCTTCCTTTTTTCGATACGCAGTATTTT. It specifies CASSQEGLPFFDTQYF.